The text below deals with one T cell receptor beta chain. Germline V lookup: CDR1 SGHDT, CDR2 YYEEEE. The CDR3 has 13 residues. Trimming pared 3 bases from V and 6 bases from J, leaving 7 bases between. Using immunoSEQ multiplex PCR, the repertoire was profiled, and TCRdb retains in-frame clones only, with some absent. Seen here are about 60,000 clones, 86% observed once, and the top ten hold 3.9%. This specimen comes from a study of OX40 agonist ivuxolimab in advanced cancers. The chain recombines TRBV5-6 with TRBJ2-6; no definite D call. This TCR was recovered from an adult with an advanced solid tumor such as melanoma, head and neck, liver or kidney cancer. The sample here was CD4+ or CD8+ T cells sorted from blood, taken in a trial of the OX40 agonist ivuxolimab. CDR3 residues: CASSSTSANVLTF. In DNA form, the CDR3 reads TGTGCCAGCAGCTCCACCTCGGCCAACGTCCTGACTTTC.